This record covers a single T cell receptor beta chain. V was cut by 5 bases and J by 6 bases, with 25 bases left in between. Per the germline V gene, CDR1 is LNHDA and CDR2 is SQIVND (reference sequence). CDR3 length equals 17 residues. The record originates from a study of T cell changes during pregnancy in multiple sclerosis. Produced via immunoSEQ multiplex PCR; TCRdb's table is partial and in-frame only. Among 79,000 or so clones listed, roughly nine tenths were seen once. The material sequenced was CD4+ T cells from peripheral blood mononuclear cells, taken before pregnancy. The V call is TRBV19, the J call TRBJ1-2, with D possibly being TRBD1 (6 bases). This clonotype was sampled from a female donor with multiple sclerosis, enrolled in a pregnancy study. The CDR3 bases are TGTGCCAGTAGTGTCCTGGAGAGAACCGGGACACACAATGGCTACACCTTC. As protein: CASSVLERTGTHNGYTF.